This TCR beta chain was sequenced for a study of cytomegalovirus exposure and HLA in healthy donors. The table came from immunoSEQ multiplex PCR; TCRdb's copy has only in-frame clones and leaves some out. The sample lists about 130,000 clones, around nine tenths occurring once. This clone appeared a single time. This receptor was identified in a man aged 25-45 years in good health and CMV-seronegative. The sequencing input was PBMCs.

CDR3 DNA sequence: TGCGCCAGCAGCACTACAGGGGACGGCTATGGCTACACCTTC. Amino acid sequence: CASSTTGDGYGYTF. The genes are TRBV5-1 and TRBJ1-2, with 7 bases lining up with TRBD1. The germline V gene encodes CDR1 SGHRS and CDR2 YFSETQ. This CDR3 is 14 amino acids long. V trimming: 4 bases; J trimming: 4 bases; junction bases outside the gene matches: 7.